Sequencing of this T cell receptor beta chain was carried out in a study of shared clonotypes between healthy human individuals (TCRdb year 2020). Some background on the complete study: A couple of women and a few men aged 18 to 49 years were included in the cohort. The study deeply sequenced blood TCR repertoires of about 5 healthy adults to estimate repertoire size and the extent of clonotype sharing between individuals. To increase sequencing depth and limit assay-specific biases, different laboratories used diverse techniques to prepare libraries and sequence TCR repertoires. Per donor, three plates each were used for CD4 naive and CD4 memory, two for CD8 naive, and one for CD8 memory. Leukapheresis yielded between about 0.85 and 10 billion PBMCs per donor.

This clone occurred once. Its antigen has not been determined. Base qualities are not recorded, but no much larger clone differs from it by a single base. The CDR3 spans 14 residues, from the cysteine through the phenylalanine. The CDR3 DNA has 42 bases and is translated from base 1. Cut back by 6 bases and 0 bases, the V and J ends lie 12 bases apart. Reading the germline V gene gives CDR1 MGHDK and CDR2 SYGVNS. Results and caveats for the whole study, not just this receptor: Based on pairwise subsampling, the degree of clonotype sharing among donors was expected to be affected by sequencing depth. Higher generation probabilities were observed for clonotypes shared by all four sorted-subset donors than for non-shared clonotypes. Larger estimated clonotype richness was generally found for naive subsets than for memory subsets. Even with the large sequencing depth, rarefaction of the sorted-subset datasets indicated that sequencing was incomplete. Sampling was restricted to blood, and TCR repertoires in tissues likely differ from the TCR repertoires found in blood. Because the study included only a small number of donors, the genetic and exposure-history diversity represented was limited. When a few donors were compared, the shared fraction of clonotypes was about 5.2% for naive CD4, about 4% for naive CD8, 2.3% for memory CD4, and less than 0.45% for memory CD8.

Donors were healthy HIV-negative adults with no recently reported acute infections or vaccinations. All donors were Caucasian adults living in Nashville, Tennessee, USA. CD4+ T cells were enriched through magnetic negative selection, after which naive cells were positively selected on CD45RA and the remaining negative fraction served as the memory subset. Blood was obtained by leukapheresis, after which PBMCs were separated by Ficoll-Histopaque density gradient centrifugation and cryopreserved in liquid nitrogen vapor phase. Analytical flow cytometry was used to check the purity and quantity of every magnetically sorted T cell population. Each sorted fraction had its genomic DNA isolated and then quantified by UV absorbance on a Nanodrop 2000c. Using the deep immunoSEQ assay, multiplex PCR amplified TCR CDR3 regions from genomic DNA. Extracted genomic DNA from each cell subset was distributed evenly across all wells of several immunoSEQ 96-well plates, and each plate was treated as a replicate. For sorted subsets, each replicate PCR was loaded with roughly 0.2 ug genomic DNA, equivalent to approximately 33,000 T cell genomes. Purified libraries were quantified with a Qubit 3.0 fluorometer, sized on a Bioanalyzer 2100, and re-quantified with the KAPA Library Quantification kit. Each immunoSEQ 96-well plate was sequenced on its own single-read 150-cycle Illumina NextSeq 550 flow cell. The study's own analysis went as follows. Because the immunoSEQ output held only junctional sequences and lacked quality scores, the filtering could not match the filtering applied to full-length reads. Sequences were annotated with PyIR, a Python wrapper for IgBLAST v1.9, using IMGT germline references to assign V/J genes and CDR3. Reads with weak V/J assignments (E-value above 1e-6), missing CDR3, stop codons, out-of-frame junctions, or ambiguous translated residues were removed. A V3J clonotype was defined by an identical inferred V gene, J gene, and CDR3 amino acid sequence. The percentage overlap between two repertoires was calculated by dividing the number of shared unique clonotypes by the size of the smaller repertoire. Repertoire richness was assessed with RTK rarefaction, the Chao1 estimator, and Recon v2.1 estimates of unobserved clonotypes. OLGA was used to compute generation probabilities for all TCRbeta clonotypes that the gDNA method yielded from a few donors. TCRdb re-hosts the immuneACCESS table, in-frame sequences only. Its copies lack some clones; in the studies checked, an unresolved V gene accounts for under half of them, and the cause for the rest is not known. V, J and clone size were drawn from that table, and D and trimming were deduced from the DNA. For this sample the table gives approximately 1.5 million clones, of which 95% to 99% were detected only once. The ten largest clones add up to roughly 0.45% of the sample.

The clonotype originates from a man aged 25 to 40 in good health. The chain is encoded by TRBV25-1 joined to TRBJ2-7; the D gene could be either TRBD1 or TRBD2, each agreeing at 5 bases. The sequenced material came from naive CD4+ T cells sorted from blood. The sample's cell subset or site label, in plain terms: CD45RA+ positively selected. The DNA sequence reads TGTGCCAGCAGCCGGGACGGATTCTCCTACGAGCAGTACTTC. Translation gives CASSRDGFSYEQYF.